This T cell receptor beta chain was captured in a study of blood T cell repertoires in COVID-19. Study-level information: In each case, the material was cDNA or gDNA derived from T cells, B-cell-depleted T cells, or PBMCs.

This CDR3 has 15 residues. The germline V gene encodes CDR1 SGHVS and CDR2 FNYEAQ. J gave up 5 bases and V 5 bases, and 6 bases lay outside the gene matches. Authors' data handling: Reference gene primer amplification gave estimated nucleated cell counts. Method: immunoSEQ multiplex PCR; TCRdb's copy keeps in-frame clones and lacks some. That table furnishes V, J and clone size, whereas the DNA furnished D and trimming. This sample has roughly 150,000 clones, with approximately 86% found just once. The rearrangement links TRBV7-6 to TRBJ2-1; 10 bases match TRBD1. This TCR derives from an elderly woman with COVID-19, enrolled during active disease. Sequenced sample: peripheral blood. Written as DNA, the CDR3 is TGTGCCAGCAGCGGGGGACAGGGGAGGAACAATGAGCAGTTCTTC. This codes for CASSGGQGRNNEQFF.